Below, 17 T cell receptor beta chains from the same sample are listed, as sequenced in a study of CD4 T cells in relation to SARS-CoV-2 and coronaviruses. The unexposed donors gave CD4+ T cells in about 2010-2019, prior to COVID-19. CD4+ T cells were isolated from the cells after 10 days of culture. Sequencing was performed with immunoSEQ multiplex PCR; in TCRdb, only in-frame clones are kept and a portion is missing. The sample holds over 10,000 clones, 70% to 85% seen once. Their antigen targets remain unknown. Input material: CD4+ T cells from PBMCs, cultured in vitro. Receptors originate from a human donor in good health.

The gene calls are TRBV19 and TRBJ1-1, with D possibly being TRBD1 (6 bases). Germline V gives CDR1 LNHDA, CDR2 SQIVND (reference sequence). V lost 5 bases and J 1 base, leaving 11 bases between the germline ends. CDR3 size: 14 residues. This chain's CDR3 is CASSWRGGNTEAFF. The CDR3 DNA is TGTGCCAGTAGTTGGAGGGGGGGGAACACTGAAGCTTTCTTT.

The chain links TRBV5-4 to TRBJ2-2, with TRBD1 as a possible D gene (5 bases). In germline, CDR1 is SGHNT, CDR2 YYREEE (reference sequence). The CDR3 totals 13 residues. The ends were cut back, 4 bases at V and 7 bases at J, with 11 bases in the middle. The CDR3 coding sequence is TGTGCCAGCAGCCCTGGGGCAGTCGGGGAGCTGTTTTTT. Its translation is CASSPGAVGELFF.

This chain links TRBV6-6 with TRBJ1-4, with D tentatively TRBD1 (6 bases). The V end lost 7 bases, the J end lost 8 bases, and 17 bases lay between the germline ends. CDR1 and CDR2 (germline): MNHNY, SVGAGI (reference sequence). The CDR3 has 14 amino acids. DNA for the CDR3: TGTGCCAGCACCTCAGGGACATATGACGAAAAACTGTTTTTT. It yields the protein CASTSGTYDEKLFF.

Written as DNA, the CDR3 is TGTGCCAGCAGCGATCCGGCAGCGAGGGGCGAGCAGTACTTC. It is translated as CASSDPAARGEQYF. This rearrangement joins TRBV6-5 to TRBJ2-7; TRBD1 or TRBD2 may be the D gene (5 bases each). The CDR3 consists of 14 residues. CDR1 and CDR2 from the germline V gene are MNHEY and SVGAGI. The V gene lost 6 bases and the J gene lost 6 bases, with 18 bases spanning the gap.

The chain carries TRBV12-3 or TRBV12-4 and TRBJ1-4, with D possibly TRBD1 on 5 matching bases. This CDR3 has 13 residues. Deletions cut 6 bases from V and 7 bases from J, with 12 bases between. CDR3 nucleotides: TGTGCCAGCAGACAGGCCGGAGTTGAAAAACTGTTTTTT. It encodes CASRQAGVEKLFF.

The chain combines TRBV7-9 with TRBJ2-7, with 13 bases fitting TRBD2. Trimming removed 4 bases from V and 4 bases from J; junction bases left unmatched: 4. The CDR3 has 15 amino acids. The germline V gene has CDR1 SEHNR and CDR2 FQNEAQ (reference sequence). This chain's CDR3 is CASSSRTSGGYEQYF. For the CDR3, the DNA is TGTGCCAGCAGCTCGAGGACTAGCGGGGGATACGAGCAGTACTTC.

The V call is TRBV5-1, the J call TRBJ2-1; no clear D gene. Looked up from germline, CDR1 is SGHRS and CDR2 is YFSETQ. Trimming stripped 0 bases from V and 1 base from J, with 8 bases between. The CDR3 is 15 residues long. CDR3 amino acids: CASSLEHGSYNEQFF. The CDR3 nucleotides read TGCGCCAGCAGCTTGGAGCACGGGTCCTACAATGAGCAGTTCTTC.

The chain carries TRBV25-1 and TRBJ2-5; 11 nucleotides match TRBD2. V lost 7 bases to trimming and J lost 3 bases; unmatched junction nucleotides: 13. Germline CDR1 MGHDK, CDR2 SYGVNS. This CDR3 has 17 residues. The CDR3 protein is CASKGSLAGGPEETQYF. In DNA, the CDR3 is TGTGCCAGCAAGGGGAGTTTAGCGGGAGGGCCCGAAGAGACCCAGTACTTC.

This clone was detected only once. The V call is TRBV5-1, the J call TRBJ2-7; D perhaps matches TRBD1 (6 bases). The CDR3 sequence is 15 residues long. V was cut by 2 bases and J by 1 base, with 13 bases left in between. The germline gives CDR1 SGHRS, CDR2 YFSETQ. CDR3 coding DNA: TGCGCCAGCAGCTTAGCGGCAGGGGATTCCTACGAGCAGTACTTC. Its protein is CASSLAAGDSYEQYF.

This chain joins TRBV5-1 and TRBJ2-3, with D unclear. CDR3 length equals 16 residues. V lost 0 bases, J lost 1 base, and 12 bases lay in between. The germline V gene has CDR1 SGHRS and CDR2 YFSETQ. Written as DNA, the CDR3 is TGCGCCAGCAGCTTGGAGGCGTTTCGGGGCACAGATACGCAGTATTTT. It yields the protein CASSLEAFRGTDTQYF.

This clone was counted between two and nine times. This chain links TRBV27 with TRBJ2-2; 9 bases match TRBD1. Germline V CDR1 and CDR2: MNHEY, SMNVEV (reference sequence). This CDR3 region has 17 residues. V lost 0 bases, J lost 0 bases, and 2 bases stayed unmatched. CDR3 in amino acids: CASSLSGTGSNTGELFF. CDR3 in DNA: TGTGCCAGCAGTTTATCAGGGACAGGGTCGAACACCGGGGAGCTGTTTTTT.

CDR3 sequence (DNA): TGCGCCAGCAGTTATAGACAGGAACCAACCTACGAGCAGTACTTC. Protein product: CASSYRQEPTYEQYF. The chain links TRBV5-1 to TRBJ2-7; D may be TRBD1 (6 bases). The CDR3 is 15 amino acids. The ends were cut back, 5 bases at V and 2 bases at J, with 17 bases in the middle. Germline assignment: CDR1 SGHRS and CDR2 YFSETQ.

This clone has a handful of counts. This chain uses TRBV11-2 with TRBJ2-7; D is possibly TRBD2 (6 bases). The V end lost 5 bases, the J end lost 5 bases, and 13 bases lay between the germline ends. CDR1 is SGHAT, CDR2 FQNNGV, per germline. The CDR3 has 13 residues. CDR3 sequence reads: CASSPTSFNEQYF. CDR3 nucleotides: TGTGCCAGCAGCCCAACTAGCTTCAACGAGCAGTACTTC.

This sequence joins TRBV5-5 and TRBJ2-2, with 9 bases aligning to TRBD1. Germline CDR1 and CDR2: SGHKS and YYEKEE (reference sequence). The CDR3 totals 14 residues. The J segment lost 5 bases and the V segment lost 3 bases, leaving 2 bases of the junction unmatched. Here the CDR3 DNA reads TGTGCCAGCAGCTCGGACAGGGGAACCGGGGAGCTGTTTTTT. Translation: CASSSDRGTGELFF.

The gene calls are TRBV5-1 and TRBJ2-1; a weak D match, TRBD2 (6 bases). Germline V gives CDR1 SGHRS, CDR2 YFSETQ. With 0 bases removed from V and 0 bases from J, the gap between germline ends came to 16 bases. This CDR3 is built from 18 residues. The CDR3 sequence: CASSLGAGTRTSYNEQFF. CDR3 in DNA: TGCGCCAGCAGCTTGGGGGCGGGGACGCGGACCTCCTACAATGAGCAGTTCTTC.

This chain connects TRBV18 to TRBJ2-7; D not resolved. Germline CDR1 and CDR2: KGHSH and LQKENI. The CDR3 consists of 14 residues. Trimming pared 2 bases from V and 5 bases from J, leaving 13 bases between. The CDR3 region has the DNA TGTGCCAGCTCACCAAGCCAGCCAGGCCACGAGCAGTACTTC. Translated: CASSPSQPGHEQYF.

This chain uses TRBV30 with TRBJ2-7, with D maybe TRBD2 (6 bases). Germline loops: CDR1 GTSNPN, CDR2 SVGIG (reference sequence). Trimming left V 2 bases short and J 7 bases short, with 9 bases between. This CDR3 contains 11 residues. The CDR3 sequence: CAWSSGVEQYF. DNA for the CDR3: TGTGCCTGGAGTTCGGGGGTGGAGCAGTACTTC.